This T cell receptor (beta chain) was obtained from a study of OX40 agonist ivuxolimab in advanced cancers. General study results and limits: Dose levels from 0.1 to 3.0 mg/kg saw CD4+ and CD8+ blood T cells expand clonally by week 6. Among the least clonally expanded were partial responders at 0.1-3.0 mg/kg.

Autoimmune disease history or systemic immunosuppression led to patient exclusion. Baseline was the first blood sampling point, followed by cycle 4 day 1 and cycle 7 day 1. Per germline, CDR1 SGDLS and CDR2 YYNGEE. V lost 0 bases, J lost 3 bases, and 4 bases lay in between. CDR3 length: 14 amino acids. A note on this clone: Its antigen is currently unknown.

Clones were read by immunoSEQ multiplex PCR, and TCRdb kept only the in-frame ones, dropping some. The repertoire holds about 35,000 clones, with over 80% as singletons. The chain couples TRBV9 to TRBJ1-6; D remains ambiguous. The source was CD4+ or CD8+ T cells sorted from blood, collected in a trial of the OX40 agonist ivuxolimab. This sequence was found in an adult with an advanced solid tumor such as melanoma, head and neck, liver or kidney cancer. For the CDR3, the DNA is TGTGCCAGCAGCGTAGAAGGCTATAATTCACCCCTCCACTTT. It translates to CASSVEGYNSPLHF. Full variable domain (missing parts from reference TRBV9 and TRBJ1-6): DSGVTQTPKHLITATGQRVTLRCSPRSGDLSVYWYQQSLDQGLQFLIQYYNGEERAKGNILERFSAQQFPDLHSELNLSSLELGDSALYFCASSVEGYNSPLHFGNGTRLTVT.